The rows below give T cell receptor beta chains drawn from one sample of a study of breast tumors, draining lymph nodes, adjacent tissues. MiXCR, run by TCRdb on the multiplex PCR reads, gives a single entry per CDR3 protein. The table includes 20,000 to 25,000 distinct CDR3 sequences, approximately 31% detected once. The sequenced sample was breast tumor tissue. The source is a female donor with breast cancer. Some clones in this sample may be carry-over from other donors' samples. Both conserved end residues are part of each CDR3. The order of the fields is CDR3 protein, CDR3 DNA, clone size, V gene, J gene, D gene. The D gene is left open where the match is weak. Rows may omit the clone size; those that give it use once, few, many or a size class.

CDR3: CASSLASGSSYEQYF
DNA: TGCGCCAGCAGCTTGGCCTCGGGGAGCTCCTACGAGCAGTACTTC
size: .
V: TRBV5-1
J: TRBJ2-7
D: .

CDR3: CASSSHLVSQPQHF
DNA: TGTGCCAGCAGTTCCCACCTAGTGAGTCAGCCCCAGCATTTT
size: few
V: TRBV27
J: TRBJ1-5
D: .

CDR3: CASSGQGTQYF
DNA: TGTGCCAGCAGCGGACAGGGTACCCAGTACTTC
size: medium-sized
V: TRBV11-2
J: TRBJ2-5
D: TRBD1

CDR3: CASSDGQIYSNQPQHF
DNA: TGTGCCAGCAGTGACGGACAGATCTATAGCAATCAGCCCCAGCATTTT
size: .
V: TRBV6-1
J: TRBJ1-5
D: .

CDR3: CAIRAGTLRTDTQYF
DNA: TGTGCCATCAGGGCCGGGACACTTCGCACAGATACGCAGTATTTT
size: .
V: TRBV10-3
J: TRBJ2-3
D: .

CDR3: CASSLDRASGRNEQFF
DNA: TGTGCCAGCAGCTTAGATCGCGCTAGCGGGAGAAATGAGCAGTTCTTC
size: many
V: TRBV7-3
J: TRBJ2-1
D: TRBD2

CDR3: CASSLAGGYGYTF
DNA: TGTGCCAGCAGCTTGGCAGGGGGCTATGGCTACACCTTC
size: .
V: TRBV5-8
J: TRBJ1-2
D: TRBD1

CDR3: CASSQGAGETQYF
DNA: TGTGCCAGCAGCCAAGGGGCGGGAGAGACCCAGTACTTC
size: .
V: TRBV14
J: TRBJ2-5
D: .

CDR3: CASSLTGPATNEKLFF
DNA: TGCGCCAGCAGCTTGACAGGTCCTGCAACTAATGAAAAACTGTTTTTT
size: many
V: TRBV5-1
J: TRBJ1-4
D: .

CDR3: CASRPRGAGVSEQYF
DNA: TGTGCCAGCAGACCCCGGGGGGCGGGAGTCAGCGAGCAGTACTTC
size: many
V: TRBV28
J: TRBJ2-7
D: .

CDR3: CASSGGQKYNSPLHF
DNA: TGTGCCAGCAGCGGGGGACAGAAATATAATTCACCCCTCCACTTT
size: .
V: TRBV9
J: TRBJ1-6
D: TRBD1

CDR3: CASSFGTSGRNEQFF
DNA: TGCGCCAGCAGCTTCGGGACTAGCGGGAGGAATGAGCAGTTCTTC
size: .
V: TRBV5-1
J: TRBJ2-1
D: TRBD2

CDR3: CASSPATEAFF
DNA: TGTGCCAGCAGCCCGGCCACTGAAGCTTTCTTT
size: once
V: TRBV12-3/TRBV12-4
J: TRBJ1-1
D: .

CDR3: CAWTVTGGLYNSPLHF
DNA: TGTGCCTGGACTGTGACAGGGGGCCTTTATAATTCACCCCTCCACTTT
size: many
V: TRBV30
J: TRBJ1-6
D: TRBD1

CDR3: CASSVLDEQYF
DNA: TGTGCCAGCTCCGTCTTGGACGAGCAGTACTTC
size: many
V: TRBV28
J: TRBJ2-7
D: .